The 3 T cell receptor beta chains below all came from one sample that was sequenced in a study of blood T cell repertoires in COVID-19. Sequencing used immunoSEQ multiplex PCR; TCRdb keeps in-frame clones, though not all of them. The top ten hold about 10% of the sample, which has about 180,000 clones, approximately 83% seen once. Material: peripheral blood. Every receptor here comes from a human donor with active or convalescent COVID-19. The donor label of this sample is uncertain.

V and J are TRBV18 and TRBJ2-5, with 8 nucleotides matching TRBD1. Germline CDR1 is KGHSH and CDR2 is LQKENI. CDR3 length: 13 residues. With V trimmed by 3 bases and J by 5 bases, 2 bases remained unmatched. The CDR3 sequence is CASSPRGRETQYF. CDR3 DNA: TGTGCCAGCTCACCCAGGGGGCGGGAGACCCAGTACTTC.

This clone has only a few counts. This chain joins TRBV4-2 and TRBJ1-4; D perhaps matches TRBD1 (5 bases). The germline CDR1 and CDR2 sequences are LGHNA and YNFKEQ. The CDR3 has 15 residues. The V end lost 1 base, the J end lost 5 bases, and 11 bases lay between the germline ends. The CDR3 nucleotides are TGTGCCAGCAGCCAAGGGGGCGGGGGAAATGAAAAACTGTTTTTT. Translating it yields CASSQGGGGNEKLFF.

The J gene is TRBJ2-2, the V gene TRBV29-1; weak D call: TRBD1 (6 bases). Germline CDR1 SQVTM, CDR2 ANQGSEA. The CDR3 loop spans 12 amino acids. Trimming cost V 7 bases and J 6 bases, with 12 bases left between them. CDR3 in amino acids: CSGLGAPGELFF. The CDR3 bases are TGCAGCGGATTGGGGGCTCCCGGGGAGCTGTTTTTT.